A selection of T cell receptor beta chains follows, all from one sample in a study of blood T cell repertoires in COVID-19. Clones were read by immunoSEQ multiplex PCR, and TCRdb kept only the in-frame ones, dropping some. This sample has a few hundred thousand clones, with roughly 89% found just once. Sequencing was done on a sample of peripheral blood. The receptors come from a woman between 25 and 40 years old with COVID-19, enrolled during active disease. Both conserved end residues are part of each CDR3. The D gene is left open where the match is weak. Clone size is stated in some rows and not others, as once, few, many or a class when expanded.

size,V,length,J,D,CDR3,DNA
.,TRBV2,15,TRBJ1-3,.,CASSEDSTSGNTIYF,TGTGCCAGCAGTGAGGACAGTACCTCTGGAAACACCATATATTTT
.,TRBV4-3,13,TRBJ1-2,.,CASSQRPGVGYTF,TGCGCCAGCAGCCAAAGACCAGGGGTCGGCTACACCTTC
.,TRBV4-2,13,TRBJ1-3,.,CASSWGDENTIYF,TGTGCCAGCAGTTGGGGGGACGAAAACACCATATATTTT
.,TRBV11-2,14,TRBJ2-7,TRBD1,CASSFPGQVYEQYF,TGTGCCAGCAGCTTTCCGGGACAGGTTTACGAGCAGTACTTC
.,TRBV13,14,TRBJ2-7,.,CASSFRGVYYEQYF,TGTGCCAGCAGCTTCAGGGGGGTCTATTACGAGCAGTACTTC
.,TRBV9,15,TRBJ2-2,TRBD1,CASSPRDRATGELFF,TGTGCCAGCAGCCCCCGGGACAGGGCCACCGGGGAGCTGTTTTTT
.,TRBV5-8,11,TRBJ2-2,.,CASSYIGELFF,TGTGCCAGCAGCTATATCGGGGAGCTGTTTTTT
few,TRBV5-5,14,TRBJ1-1,.,CASSPVLVNTEAFF,TGTGCCAGCAGCCCGGTATTGGTGAACACTGAAGCTTTCTTT
.,TRBV4-2,14,TRBJ1-6,TRBD1,CASSLGTGTSPLHF,TGTGCCAGCAGTCTCGGGACAGGGACTTCACCCCTCCACTTT
.,TRBV10-3,15,TRBJ2-3,TRBD2,CAISVSGGTTDTQYF,TGTGCCATCAGTGTGTCGGGGGGAACCACAGATACGCAGTATTTT
.,TRBV7-2,13,TRBJ1-2,.,CASSLAQGYGYTF,TGTGCCAGCAGCTTAGCTCAGGGCTATGGCTACACCTTC
.,TRBV2,15,TRBJ2-5,TRBD1,CAGGETGQYGETQYF,TGTGCCGGAGGCGAGACAGGGCAATATGGGGAGACCCAGTACTTC
.,TRBV28,15,TRBJ1-2,TRBD1,CASRITGGGSNGYTF,TGTGCCAGCAGGATTACAGGGGGCGGTTCTAATGGCTACACCTTC
.,TRBV3-1/TRBV3-2,15,TRBJ2-2,TRBD1,CASRKQGSNTGELFF,TGTGCCAGCAGGAAACAGGGGTCGAACACCGGGGAGCTGTTTTTT
.,TRBV28,12,TRBJ1-2,.,CASRWGFYGYTF,TGTGCCAGCAGATGGGGCTTCTATGGCTACACCTTC
.,TRBV19,15,TRBJ2-2,.,CASSAQGLYTGELFF,TGTGCCAGTAGTGCACAGGGCCTATATACCGGGGAGCTGTTTTTT
.,TRBV2,12,TRBJ1-2,.,CASSDGYYGYTF,TGTGCCAGCAGTGACGGGTACTATGGCTACACCTTC
.,TRBV3-1/TRBV3-2,17,TRBJ2-3,TRBD2,CASSPTSGGSSTDTQYF,TGTGCCAGCAGCCCGACTAGCGGGGGATCTAGCACAGATACGCAGTATTTT
.,TRBV24-1,17,TRBJ2-1,TRBD2,CATSDLPVSGGGNEQFF,TGTGCCACCAGTGATTTGCCGGTAAGCGGGGGAGGTAATGAGCAGTTCTTC
.,TRBV11-3,15,TRBJ2-1,TRBD1,CASSRQGQRYNEQFF,TGTGCCAGCAGCAGACAGGGGCAAAGGTACAATGAGCAGTTCTTC
.,TRBV3-1/TRBV3-2,12,TRBJ1-2,.,CASSQRQNGYTF,TGTGCCAGCAGCCAGAGACAGAATGGCTACACCTTC
few,TRBV7-6,16,TRBJ1-4,TRBD1,CASSSRPGQPNEKLFF,TGTGCCAGCAGCTCCCGACCGGGACAGCCTAATGAAAAACTGTTTTTT
.,TRBV11-2,13,TRBJ1-1,.,CASSRTGNTEAFF,TGTGCCAGCAGCCGAACGGGGAACACTGAAGCTTTCTTT
.,TRBV6-4,13,TRBJ1-5,.,CASRTAANQPQHF,TGTGCCAGCCGGACTGCGGCCAATCAGCCCCAGCATTTT
.,TRBV5-1,16,TRBJ2-5,TRBD1,CASSSGTGGYQETQYF,TGCGCCAGCAGCTCGGGGACAGGGGGCTACCAAGAGACCCAGTACTTC